A single T cell receptor beta chain is shown here with its context. J lost 5 bases, V lost 0 bases, and 5 bases had no gene match. Germline values: CDR1 SGHRS, CDR2 YFSETQ. The CDR3 covers 16 residues. Original data processing: From reference gene primer amplification, estimates of nucleated cell counts were derived. Repertoires were generated with immunoSEQ multiplex PCR, while TCRdb's copy carries only in-frame clones and drops some. V and J calls and clone size are given by that table; D and trimming were obtained from the DNA. The table lists about 140,000 clones, around 84% of them singletons. This record comes from a study of blood T cell repertoires in COVID-19. Study overall: Acute and convalescent COVID-19 specimens originated in the United States, Italy and Spain. Sample material is recorded as cDNA or gDNA derived from T cells, B-cell-depleted T cells, or PBMCs.

The sequencing input was peripheral blood. V and J are TRBV5-1 and TRBJ2-2; TRBD2 matches 9 bases. The receptor was isolated from a woman aged 60 to 75 with acute or convalescent COVID-19. The CDR3 DNA follows: TGCGCCAGCAGCTTGGGCCCTAGCGGGGCAACCGGGGAGCTGTTTTTT. Translating gives CASSLGPSGATGELFF.